These 5 T cell receptor beta chains share one sample of origin, sequenced in a study of T-cell memory formation after mild COVID-19. TCRdb re-analysed the 5' RACE reads in MiXCR, keeping a single row per CDR3 protein. The profile shows hundreds of thousands of distinct CDR3 sequences, approximately 23% of them singletons. The specimen sequenced was PBMCs or a T cell subset sorted from them (not recorded which). These receptors were taken from an adult woman who had mild COVID-19 (a few samples of this study predate the infection). Cell type and time point are not known.

This clonotype was detected a few times. The genes are TRBV7-9 and TRBJ2-1, with 9 bases aligning to TRBD2. The CDR3 covers 16 residues. Germline V gives CDR1 SEHNR, CDR2 FQNEAQ (reference sequence). Losses at the gene ends were 6 bases for V and 6 bases for J; bases not matched to a gene: 12. Written as DNA, the CDR3 is TGTGCCAGCAGGGATCTGGCGCTAGCGGGATCCAATGAGCAGTTCTTC. It specifies CASRDLALAGSNEQFF.

This clonotype was seen more than once but under ten times. CDR3 sequence (DNA): TGTGCCAGTAGTAGGCCCGAGGGAAACATTCAGTACTTC. This encodes CASSRPEGNIQYF. The chain recombines TRBV19 with TRBJ2-4; D perhaps matches TRBD2 (5 bases). CDR3 length equals 13 residues. Germline V gives CDR1 LNHDA, CDR2 SQIVND (reference sequence). Trimming left V 4 bases short and J 6 bases short, with 10 bases between. The full variable domain, in which reference TRBV19 and TRBJ2-4 provide the parts outside the CDR3, is DGGITQSPKYLFRKEGQNVTLSCEQNLNHDAMYWYRQDPGQGLRLIYYSQIVNDFQKGDIAEGYSVSREKKESFPLTVTSAQKNPTAFYLCASSRPEGNIQYFGAGTRLSVL.

In this sample, this clonotype turned up a few times. V and J are TRBV7-9 and TRBJ2-1; TRBD2 aligns across 13 bases. Germline CDR1 reads SEHNR; CDR2 reads FQNEAQ (reference sequence). The CDR3 loop spans 15 amino acids. After removal of 5 bases from V and 9 bases from J, the junction contained 7 bases not matched to a gene. The CDR3 bases are TGTGCCAGCAGCAATCGGACTAGCGGGAGTGGTGAGCAGTTCTTC. This sequence encodes CASSNRTSGSGEQFF. Complete variable domain (other parts from reference TRBV7-9 and TRBJ2-1): DTGVSQNPRHKITKRGQNVTFRCDPISEHNRLYWYRQTLGQGPEFLTYFQNEAQLEKSRLLSDRFSAERPKGSFSTLEIQRTEQGDSAMYLCASSNRTSGSGEQFFGPGTRLTVL.

Regarding this clonotype: Because the CDR3's place on the DNA is in doubt, the DNA is left out and the CDR3 is given as listed by TCRdb. The V and J genes are TRBV12-3 or TRBV12-4 and TRBJ2-5; the listed D gene, TRBD1, was not tested against the DNA. Termini included, the CDR3 measures 14 amino acids. The CDR3 sequence: CASSSSTGGETQYF.

This chain connects TRBV29-1 to TRBJ1-1; D possibly corresponds to TRBD1 (6 bases). Germline V gives CDR1 SQVTM, CDR2 ANQGSEA. This CDR3 region has 11 residues. V was cut by 6 bases and J by 8 bases, with 13 bases left in between. The DNA for the CDR3 is TGCAGCGTAGGGACATCGTCAGAAGCTTTCTTT. Translating it yields CSVGTSSEAFF.